Following are 21 T cell receptor beta chains from one sample sequenced in a study of Tregs in tolerant kidney transplant recipients. The method was immunoSEQ multiplex PCR; TCRdb's version includes in-frame clones alone and lacks a portion of them. Among tens of thousands of clones listed, 90% to 95% were seen once. Specimen: CD8+ T cells from blood. The receptor source for this set is a human donor in good health.

This sequence joins TRBV13 and TRBJ1-4; 9 bases are a match to TRBD1. CDR1 and CDR2 from the germline V gene are PRHDT and FYEKMQ (reference sequence). This CDR3 is 14 amino acids long. J lost 8 bases, V lost 5 bases, and 6 bases had no gene match. The CDR3 loop is CASSHGTGREKLFF. CDR3 in DNA: TGTGCCAGCAGCCACGGGACAGGGAGAGAAAAACTGTTTTTT.

This chain uses TRBV9 with TRBJ2-7; the match to TRBD2 covers 8 bases. The junction had 2 bases not matched to a gene; V was cut back by 0 bases and J by 3 bases. This CDR3 is 14 amino acids long. Germline V CDR1 and CDR2: SGDLS, YYNGEE. In nucleotides, the CDR3 is TGTGCCAGCAGCGTAGAAGCGGGAGACTACGAGCAGTACTTC. Protein product: CASSVEAGDYEQYF.

The chain has TRBV9 and TRBJ2-1; perhaps TRBD2 as D (6 bases). V was cut by 6 bases and J by 7 bases, with 11 bases left in between. The CDR3 is 12 amino acids. Germline loops: CDR1 SGDLS, CDR2 YYNGEE. The CDR3 spells CASTLAGNEQFF. The DNA for the CDR3 is TGTGCCAGCACCCTGGCGGGGAATGAGCAGTTCTTC.

The chain links TRBV2 to TRBJ1-1; the match to TRBD1 covers 9 bases. This CDR3 region has 15 residues. V lost 4 bases and J lost 5; bases outside the gene matches: 8. Germline V gives CDR1 SNHLY, CDR2 FYNNEI. Here the CDR3 reads CASSAWTGASTEAFF. CDR3 DNA: TGTGCCAGCAGTGCCTGGACAGGGGCCTCGACTGAAGCTTTCTTT.

This clone showed up just once. The chain uses TRBV15 and TRBJ1-1; D perhaps matches TRBD1 (5 bases). The germline V gene encodes CDR1 LNHNV and CDR2 YYDKDF (reference sequence). The CDR3 has 16 amino acids. V was shortened by 3 bases and J by 4 bases, with 18 bases between the two germline ends. CDR3 nucleotide sequence: TGTGCCACCAGCAGTCCTGTCAGGGTTTCGGGCACTGAAGCTTTCTTT. Protein sequence: CATSSPVRVSGTEAFF.

The chain couples TRBV5-6 to TRBJ1-2; D unclear. The CDR3 consists of 15 residues. From germline, CDR1 is SGHDT and CDR2 YYEEEE. Trimming shortened V by 4 bases and J by 0 bases, and 13 bases separated the two germline ends. This CDR3 is CASSRKETANYGYTF. For the CDR3, the DNA is TGTGCCAGCAGCCGGAAGGAGACCGCTAACTATGGCTACACCTTC.

The gene calls are TRBV2 and TRBJ2-7; TRBD1 aligns across 11 bases. The germline V gene has CDR1 SNHLY and CDR2 FYNNEI. V lost 3 bases to trimming and J lost 4 bases; unmatched junction nucleotides: 2. This CDR3 has 14 residues. The CDR3 sequence is CASSDWDRGYEQYF. As DNA, the CDR3 is TGTGCCAGCAGTGATTGGGACAGGGGGTACGAGCAGTACTTC.

This clone has just a few counts. The V call is TRBV5-1, the J call TRBJ2-1; 13 nucleotides line up with TRBD2. The CDR3 length is 15 residues. Unmatched junction bases numbered 6, after V lost 5 bases and J lost 7 bases. Germline assignment: CDR1 SGHRS and CDR2 YFSETQ. DNA of the CDR3: TGCGCCAGCAGACCGACTAGCGGGGGGACGAATGAGCAGTTCTTC. Its translation is CASRPTSGGTNEQFF.

The chain has TRBV7-2 and TRBJ1-1; a possible D gene is TRBD1 (5 bases). Germline CDR1 and CDR2: SGHTA and FQGNSA. The CDR3 spans 15 residues. The V end was cut by 7 bases, the J end by 3 bases, with 18 bases between. CDR3 region: CASTPSPGRDTEAFF. CDR3 coding DNA: TGTGCCAGCACCCCATCTCCGGGACGGGACACTGAAGCTTTCTTT.

The chain couples TRBV27 to TRBJ2-5, with D hard to call. The CDR3 runs to 13 residues. Germline CDR1 and CDR2: MNHEY and SMNVEV (reference sequence). Trimming stripped 6 bases from V and 0 bases from J, with 8 bases between. As DNA, the CDR3 is TGTGCCAGCAGCCGTGGGTACCAAGAGACCCAGTACTTC. Encoded protein: CASSRGYQETQYF.

The chain carries TRBV5-1 and TRBJ2-5; possible D gene TRBD1, 7 bases. This CDR3 spans 15 amino acids. The V gene's germline CDR1 is SGHRS and CDR2 YFSETQ. V lost 0 bases and J lost 5, with 14 bases in between. CDR3 bases: TGCGCCAGCAGCTTGGCCGTACAGGGGAGGGAGACCCAGTACTTC. It codes for CASSLAVQGRETQYF. Complete variable domain (other parts from reference TRBV5-1 and TRBJ2-5): KAGVTQTPRYLIKTRGQQVTLSCSPISGHRSVSWYQQTPGQGLQFLFEYFSETQRNKGNFPGRFSGRQFSNSRSEMNVSTLELGDSALYLCASSLAVQGRETQYFGPGTRLLVL.

The gene calls are TRBV27 and TRBJ2-5; maybe TRBD1 (6 bases). Trimming shortened V by 3 bases and J by 7 bases, and 9 bases separated the two germline ends. From germline, CDR1 is MNHEY and CDR2 SMNVEV (reference sequence). The CDR3 has 12 amino acids. CDR3: CASSLGAGTQYF. The CDR3 DNA is TGTGCCAGCAGTTTGGGGGCCGGGACCCAGTACTTC.

This rearrangement joins TRBV27 to TRBJ2-7; 9 bases agree with TRBD1. This CDR3 is 15 amino acids long. The germline CDR1 and CDR2 sequences are MNHEY and SMNVEV (reference sequence). Trimming cost V 2 bases and J 2 bases; bases outside gene matches: 4. CDR3 in DNA: TGTGCCAGCAGTTTAGGGACAGGGAACACCTACGAGCAGTACTTC. This codes for CASSLGTGNTYEQYF.

The V call is TRBV30, the J call TRBJ2-3, with TRBD2 matching over 8 bases. CDR3 size: 16 residues. The ends lost 2 bases at V and 2 bases at J; junction bases unmatched: 9. Germline V CDR1 and CDR2: GTSNPN, SVGIG (reference sequence). CDR3 sequence reads: CAWSILTSGLTDTQYF. In DNA form, the CDR3 reads TGTGCCTGGAGTATTCTAACTAGCGGACTCACAGATACGCAGTATTTT.

V and J are TRBV5-6 and TRBJ1-1; D ambiguous. V was trimmed by 2 bases and J by 1 base, leaving 9 bases between them. This CDR3 has 14 amino acids. Germline-derived CDR1 and CDR2 are SGHDT and YYEEEE. As DNA, the CDR3 is TGTGCCAGCAGCTTCCCGTTTCAGAACACTGAAGCTTTCTTT. Protein: CASSFPFQNTEAFF.

The chain joins TRBV7-9 to TRBJ1-5; D uncertain. V lost 4 bases to trimming and J lost 0 bases, with 19 bases between them. The CDR3 extends over 18 amino acids. The germline V gene encodes CDR1 SEHNR and CDR2 FQNEAQ (reference sequence). CDR3 bases: TGTGCCAGCAGCTCCTCGAAAGGAGGCATTTATAGCAATCAGCCCCAGCATTTT. Residues: CASSSSKGGIYSNQPQHF.

V gene TRBV4-1 combines with J gene TRBJ1-1; D gene uncertain. This CDR3 has 13 amino acids. Per the germline V gene, CDR1 is MGHRA and CDR2 is YSYEKL. V shed 4 bases and J shed 1 base, with 7 bases lying between them. Here the CDR3 reads CASSPGQNTEAFF. The CDR3, as DNA: TGCGCCAGCAGCCCCGGCCAGAACACTGAAGCTTTCTTT.

The sample holds one count of this clone. The V and J genes are TRBV5-4 and TRBJ1-5; D possibly corresponds to TRBD1 (5 bases). Looked up from germline, CDR1 is SGHNT and CDR2 is YYREEE (reference sequence). Trimming removed 5 bases from V and 2 bases from J, with 11 bases in between. This CDR3 is 14 amino acids long. The CDR3 region has the DNA TGTGCCAGCAGTTTCCAGGGAGGCAATCAGCCCCAGCATTTT. It yields the protein CASSFQGGNQPQHF.

J is TRBJ2-4 and V is TRBV10-1; D uncertain. V dropped 2 bases and J dropped 1 base, with 3 bases sitting between them. Germline V gene data show CDR1 as WNHNN and CDR2 as SYGVQD (reference sequence). This CDR3 has 13 amino acids. The chain's CDR3 is CASSEGAKNIQYF. The DNA for the CDR3 is TGCGCCAGCAGTGAGGGGGCCAAAAACATTCAGTACTTC.

The V gene is TRBV15, the J gene TRBJ2-3; no firm D call. CDR3 length: 17 amino acids. The V end lost 0 bases, the J end lost 0 bases, and 13 bases lay between the germline ends. In germline, CDR1 is LNHNV, CDR2 YYDKDF (reference sequence). The CDR3 sequence is CATSRDQGGFSTDTQYF. CDR3 DNA sequence: TGTGCCACCAGCAGAGATCAAGGCGGTTTTAGCACAGATACGCAGTATTTT.

This chain links TRBV30 with TRBJ2-7; 10 nucleotides align to TRBD1. CDR1 and CDR2 (germline): GTSNPN, SVGIG (reference sequence). There are 15 residues in the CDR3. V shed 4 bases, J shed 1 base, and the junction held 7 bases outside the gene matches. The CDR3 coding sequence is TGTGCCTGGACCGTCCGGGACAGGGGTTCCTACGAGCAGTACTTC. Residues: CAWTVRDRGSYEQYF.